The subject of this entry is one TCR beta chain. CDR1 is SQVTM, CDR2 ANQGSEA, per germline. This CDR3 spans 17 amino acids. V lost 6 bases to trimming and J lost 5 bases; unmatched junction nucleotides: 14. These data come from a study of cytomegalovirus exposure and HLA in healthy donors. Vbeta (60) and Jbeta (13) primers were used in the PCR. The assay was immunoSEQ multiplex PCR, and TCRdb's table has in-frame clones only and misses some. In all, the sample yields some 62,000 clones. Sample: PBMCs. The sequence was obtained from a man in his thirties or forties in good health and CMV-seropositive. The J gene is TRBJ2-7, the V gene TRBV29-1; TRBD2 matches 15 bases. The chain's CDR3 is CSVDGLAGGPSGHEQYF. CDR3 coding DNA: TGCAGCGTGGACGGACTAGCGGGAGGGCCGAGCGGCCACGAGCAGTACTTC.